The clone carrying this TCR beta chain was picked up many times. This sample is part of a study of read filtering for tumor transcriptome and immune sequencing. Study background: Transcriptome libraries were built from DNase-treated RNA.

From about 400 ng of RNA, a library with molecular barcoded alpha/delta and beta/gamma adaptors was made. TCRdb recomputed calls from the reads with MiXCR, one row per CDR3 protein. This table has some 46,000 distinct CDR3 sequences, about 12% appearing once. The length of the CDR3 is 15 residues. Trimming left V 4 bases short and J 4 bases short, with 13 bases between. Germline V gene sequence: CDR1 MGHRA, CDR2 YSYEKL. J is TRBJ2-2 and V is TRBV4-1; D gene uncertain. Sequences were obtained from a population of CD138-negative cells sorted from bone marrow. The source is a donor aged 40 or over with multiple myeloma. The CDR3 DNA follows: TGCGCCAGCAGCCGAACTTCCCAGTTCACCGGGGAGCTGTTTTTT. Amino acid sequence: CASSRTSQFTGELFF.